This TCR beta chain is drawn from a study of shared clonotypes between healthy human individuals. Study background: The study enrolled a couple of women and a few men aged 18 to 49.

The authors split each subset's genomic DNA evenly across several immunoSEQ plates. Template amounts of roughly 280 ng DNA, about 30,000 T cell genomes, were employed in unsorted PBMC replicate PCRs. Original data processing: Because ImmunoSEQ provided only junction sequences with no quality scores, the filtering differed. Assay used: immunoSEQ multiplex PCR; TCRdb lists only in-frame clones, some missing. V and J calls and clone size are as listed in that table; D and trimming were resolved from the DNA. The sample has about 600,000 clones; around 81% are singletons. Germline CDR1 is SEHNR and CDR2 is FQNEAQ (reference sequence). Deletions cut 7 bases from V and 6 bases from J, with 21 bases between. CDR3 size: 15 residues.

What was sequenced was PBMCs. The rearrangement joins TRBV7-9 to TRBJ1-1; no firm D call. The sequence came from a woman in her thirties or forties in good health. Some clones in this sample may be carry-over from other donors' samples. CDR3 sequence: CASTSSGGRGAEAFF. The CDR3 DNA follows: TGTGCCAGCACTTCCTCCGGCGGCCGCGGGGCTGAAGCTTTCTTT.